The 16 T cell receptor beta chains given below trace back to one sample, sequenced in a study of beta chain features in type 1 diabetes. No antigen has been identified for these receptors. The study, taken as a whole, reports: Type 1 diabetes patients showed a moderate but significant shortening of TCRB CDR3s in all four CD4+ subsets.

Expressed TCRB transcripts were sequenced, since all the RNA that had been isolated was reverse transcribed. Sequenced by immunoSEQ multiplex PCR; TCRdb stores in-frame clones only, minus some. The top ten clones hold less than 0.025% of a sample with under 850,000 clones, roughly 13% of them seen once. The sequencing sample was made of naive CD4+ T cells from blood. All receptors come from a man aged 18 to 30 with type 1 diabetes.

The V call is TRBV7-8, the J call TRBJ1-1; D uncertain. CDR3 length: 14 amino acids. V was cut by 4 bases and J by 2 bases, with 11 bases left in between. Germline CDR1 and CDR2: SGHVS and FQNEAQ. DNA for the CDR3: TGTGCCAGCAGCTCCCGGACTGCCAACACTGAAGCTTTCTTT. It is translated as CASSSRTANTEAFF.

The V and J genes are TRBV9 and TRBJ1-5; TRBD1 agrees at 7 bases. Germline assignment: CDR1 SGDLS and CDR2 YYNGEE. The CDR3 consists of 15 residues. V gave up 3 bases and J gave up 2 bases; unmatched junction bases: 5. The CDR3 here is CASSGRDSGNQPQHF. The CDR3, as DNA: TGTGCCAGCAGCGGGAGGGACAGCGGCAATCAGCCCCAGCATTTT. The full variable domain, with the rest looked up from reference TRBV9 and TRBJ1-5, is DSGVTQTPKHLITATGQRVTLRCSPRSGDLSVYWYQQSLDQGLQFLIQYYNGEERAKGNILERFSAQQFPDLHSELNLSSLELGDSALYFCASSGRDSGNQPQHFGDGTRLSIL.

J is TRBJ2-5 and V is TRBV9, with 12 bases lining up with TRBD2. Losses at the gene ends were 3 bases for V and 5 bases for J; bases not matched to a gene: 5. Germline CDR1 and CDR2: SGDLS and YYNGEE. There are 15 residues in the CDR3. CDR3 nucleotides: TGTGCCAGCAGCGAGGGACTAGCGGGTTTTGAGACCCAGTACTTC. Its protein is CASSEGLAGFETQYF.

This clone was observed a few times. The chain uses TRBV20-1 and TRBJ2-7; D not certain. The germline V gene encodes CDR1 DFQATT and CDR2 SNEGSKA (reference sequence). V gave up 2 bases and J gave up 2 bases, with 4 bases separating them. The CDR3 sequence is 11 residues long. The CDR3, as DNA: TGCAGTGCTAGATTTACCTACGAGCAGTACTTC. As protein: CSARFTYEQYF.

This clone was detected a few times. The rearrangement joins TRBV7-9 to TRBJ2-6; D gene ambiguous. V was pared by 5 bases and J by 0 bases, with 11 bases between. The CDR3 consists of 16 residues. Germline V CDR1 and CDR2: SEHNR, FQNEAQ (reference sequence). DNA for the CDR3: TGTGCCAGCAGCATAGGATACGACTCTGGGGCCAACGTCCTGACTTTC. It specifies CASSIGYDSGANVLTF.

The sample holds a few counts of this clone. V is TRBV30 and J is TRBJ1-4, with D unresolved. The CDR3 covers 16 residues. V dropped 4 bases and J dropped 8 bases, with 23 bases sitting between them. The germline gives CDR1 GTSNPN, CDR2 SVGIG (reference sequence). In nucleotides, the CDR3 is TGTGCCTGGAACCCCACCCGTTGGGGAGGAGACGAAAAACTGTTTTTT. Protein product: CAWNPTRWGGDEKLFF. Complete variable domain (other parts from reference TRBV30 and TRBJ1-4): SQTIHQWPATLVQPVGSPLSLECTVEGTSNPNLYWYRQAAGRGLQLLFYSVGIGQISSEVPQNLSASRPQDRQFILSSKKLLLSDSGFYLCAWNPTRWGGDEKLFFGSGTQLSVL.

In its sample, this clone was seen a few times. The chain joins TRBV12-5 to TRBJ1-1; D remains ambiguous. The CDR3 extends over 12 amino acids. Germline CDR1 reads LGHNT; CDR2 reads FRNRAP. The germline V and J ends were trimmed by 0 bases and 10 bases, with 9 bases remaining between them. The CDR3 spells CASGLVNSRAFF. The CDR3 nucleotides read TGTGCTAGTGGTTTGGTAAACTCCAGAGCTTTCTTT.

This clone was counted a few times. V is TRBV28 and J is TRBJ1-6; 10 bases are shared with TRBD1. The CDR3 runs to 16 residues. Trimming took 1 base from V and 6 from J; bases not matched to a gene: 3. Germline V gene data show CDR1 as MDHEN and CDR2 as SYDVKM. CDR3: CASSLSGTGANSPLHF. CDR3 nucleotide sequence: TGTGCCAGCAGTTTATCCGGGACAGGGGCTAATTCACCCCTCCACTTT. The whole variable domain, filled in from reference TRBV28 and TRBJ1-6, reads DVKVTQSSRYLVKRTGEKVFLECVQDMDHENMFWYRQDPGLGLRLIYFSYDVKMKEKGDIPEGYSVSREKKERFSLILESASTNQTSMYLCASSLSGTGANSPLHFGNGTRLTVT.

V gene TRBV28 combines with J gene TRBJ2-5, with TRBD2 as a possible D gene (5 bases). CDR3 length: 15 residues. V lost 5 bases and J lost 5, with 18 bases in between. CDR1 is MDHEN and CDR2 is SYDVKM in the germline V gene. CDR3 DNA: TGTGCCAGCAGTGCAGGACTCTATTCGGAGGAGACCCAGTACTTC. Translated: CASSAGLYSEETQYF.

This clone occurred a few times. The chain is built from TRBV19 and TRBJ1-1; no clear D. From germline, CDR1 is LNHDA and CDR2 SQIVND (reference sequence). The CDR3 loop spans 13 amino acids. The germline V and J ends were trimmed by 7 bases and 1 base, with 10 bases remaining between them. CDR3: CASKTNANTEAFF. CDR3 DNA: TGTGCCAGTAAAACAAACGCGAACACTGAAGCTTTCTTT. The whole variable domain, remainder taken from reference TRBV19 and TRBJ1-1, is DGGITQSPKYLFRKEGQNVTLSCEQNLNHDAMYWYRQDPGQGLRLIYYSQIVNDFQKGDIAEGYSVSREKKESFPLTVTSAQKNPTAFYLCASKTNANTEAFFGQGTRLTVV.

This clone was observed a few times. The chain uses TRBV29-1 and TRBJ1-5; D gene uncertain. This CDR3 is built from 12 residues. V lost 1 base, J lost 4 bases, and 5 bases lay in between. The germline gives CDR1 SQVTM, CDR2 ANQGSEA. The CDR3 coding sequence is TGCAGCGTTGAAGCCCCGAATCAGCCCCAGCATTTT. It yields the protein CSVEAPNQPQHF. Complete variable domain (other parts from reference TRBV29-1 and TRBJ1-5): SAVISQKPSRDICQRGTSLTIQCQVDSQVTMMFWYRQQPGQSLTLIATANQGSEATYESGFVIDKFPISRPNLTFSTLTVSNMSPEDSSIYLCSVEAPNQPQHFGDGTRLSIL.

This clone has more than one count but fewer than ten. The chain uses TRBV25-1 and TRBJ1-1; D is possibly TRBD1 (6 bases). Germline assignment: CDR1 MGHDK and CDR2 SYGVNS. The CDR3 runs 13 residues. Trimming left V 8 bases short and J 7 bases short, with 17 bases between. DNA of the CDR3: TGTGCCAGCGGCGCTTTGGGGGCAAGTGAAGCTTTCTTT. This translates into CASGALGASEAFF.

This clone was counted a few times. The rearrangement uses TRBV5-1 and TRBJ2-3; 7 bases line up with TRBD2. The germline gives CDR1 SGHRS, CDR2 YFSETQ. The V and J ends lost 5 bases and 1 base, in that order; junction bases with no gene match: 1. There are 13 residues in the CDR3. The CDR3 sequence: CASRSGGTDTQYF. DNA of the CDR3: TGCGCCAGCAGAAGCGGGGGCACAGATACGCAGTATTTT.

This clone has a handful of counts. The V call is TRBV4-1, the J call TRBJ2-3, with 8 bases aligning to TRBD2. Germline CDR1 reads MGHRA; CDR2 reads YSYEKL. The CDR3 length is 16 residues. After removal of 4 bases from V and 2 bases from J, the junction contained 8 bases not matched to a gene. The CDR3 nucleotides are TGCGCCAGCAGCCGCCTAGCGGGTCTTACCACAGATACGCAGTATTTT. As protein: CASSRLAGLTTDTQYF.

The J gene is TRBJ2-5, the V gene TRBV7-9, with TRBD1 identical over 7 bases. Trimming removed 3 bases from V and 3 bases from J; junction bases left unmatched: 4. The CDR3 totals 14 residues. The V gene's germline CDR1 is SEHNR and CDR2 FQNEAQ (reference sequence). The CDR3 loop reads CASSFEQGKETQYF. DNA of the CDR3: TGTGCCAGCAGCTTCGAACAGGGGAAAGAGACCCAGTACTTC. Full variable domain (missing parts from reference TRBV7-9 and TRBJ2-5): DTGVSQNPRHKITKRGQNVTFRCDPISEHNRLYWYRQTLGQGPEFLTYFQNEAQLEKSRLLSDRFSAERPKGSFSTLEIQRTEQGDSAMYLCASSFEQGKETQYFGPGTRLLVL.

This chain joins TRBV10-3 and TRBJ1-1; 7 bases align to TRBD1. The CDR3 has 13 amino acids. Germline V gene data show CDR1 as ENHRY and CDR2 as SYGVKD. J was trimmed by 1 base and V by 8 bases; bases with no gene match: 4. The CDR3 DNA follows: TGTGCCATCTCGGGACAGTCGAACACTGAAGCTTTCTTT. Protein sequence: CAISGQSNTEAFF.